This is a list of T cell receptor beta chains from one sample in a study of CD8 T cells in Susac syndrome. TCRdb re-called the immunoSEQ multiplex PCR reads through MiXCR, storing one row per CDR3 protein. The sample includes about 160,000 distinct CDR3 sequences, around 96% seen only once; the top ten take approximately 0.12%. Sequences were obtained from CD4+ T cells from PBMCs. The receptors shown here come from a human donor with Susac syndrome. CDR3s include the opening cysteine and the closing phenylalanine or tryptophan. Fields, in order: J gene, V gene, clone size, D gene, CDR3 protein, CDR3 DNA. The D gene is left open where the match is weak. Only some rows state a clone size, as once, few, many or a class for expanded clones.

>TRBJ2-3|TRBV29-1|.|.
CSALWDRLRYF
TGCAGCGCCCTGTGGGATAGGTTGAGGTATTTT
>TRBJ2-1|TRBV24-1|.|.
CATSDSDRWKQFF
TGTGCCACCAGTGATTCGGACCGGTGGAAGCAGTTCTTC
>TRBJ1-5|TRBV20-1|.|TRBD1
CSARAQDRGYGSNQPQHF
TGCAGTGCTAGGGCCCAGGACAGGGGGTATGGTAGCAATCAGCCCCAGCATTTT
>TRBJ1-2|TRBV30|once|.
CAWSVGAGGYTF
TGTGCCTGGAGCGTCGGAGCAGGGGGCTACACCTTC
>TRBJ2-7|TRBV28|.|.
CASALEVESSYEQYF
TGTGCCAGCGCCTTGGAGGTGGAGAGCTCCTACGAGCAGTACTTC
>TRBJ1-1|TRBV12-5|.|.
CASGLRGRTEAFF
TGTGCTAGTGGTTTGCGGGGTAGGACTGAAGCTTTCTTT
>TRBJ2-3|TRBV15|.|.
CATGGERLGTDTQYF
TGTGCCACAGGAGGAGAACGCCTCGGCACAGATACGCAGTATTTT
>TRBJ2-7|TRBV4-2|.|TRBD2
CASSQARGAYEQYF
TGTGCCAGCAGCCAAGCTCGGGGGGCCTACGAGCAGTACTTC
>TRBJ2-3|TRBV15|.|TRBD2
CATSRVAGILTDTQYF
TGTGCCACCAGCAGGGTAGCGGGGATCTTGACAGATACGCAGTATTTT
>TRBJ2-4|TRBV14|.|.
CASSPSGAKNIQYF
TGTGCCAGCAGCCCGTCCGGGGCCAAAAACATTCAGTACTTC
>TRBJ1-5|TRBV4-3|.|.
CASSQDRASNQPQHF
TGCGCCAGCAGCCAAGATCGAGCCTCCAATCAGCCCCAGCATTTT
>TRBJ1-5|TRBV29-1|.|.
CSALSGATDQPQHF
TGCAGCGCCTTGTCGGGGGCGACTGATCAGCCCCAGCATTTT
>TRBJ1-1|TRBV30|.|.
CAWTGVKVNTEAFF
TGTGCCTGGACAGGGGTAAAAGTGAACACTGAAGCTTTCTTT
>TRBJ1-4|TRBV29-1|once|TRBD1
CSARTGQGEKLFF
TGCAGCGCCAGGACAGGGCAAGGTGAAAAACTGTTTTTT
>TRBJ1-1|TRBV20-1|.|.
CSAGGPGETEAFF
TGCAGTGCGGGGGGGCCGGGCGAGACTGAAGCTTTCTTT
>TRBJ2-5|TRBV25-1|once|.
CASSPSAAVGETQYF
TGTGCCAGCAGTCCGTCGGCGGCGGTAGGAGAGACCCAGTACTTC
>TRBJ2-3|TRBV20-1|.|TRBD1
CSARLGTGSTDTQYF
TGCAGTGCGCGGCTCGGGACAGGGAGCACAGATACGCAGTATTTT
>TRBJ2-5|TRBV2|.|.
CASRADSSETQYF
TGTGCCAGCAGGGCCGACTCGTCGGAGACCCAGTACTTC
>TRBJ1-1|TRBV19|.|.
CASSITGPNTEAFF
TGTGCCAGTAGTATCACAGGACCGAACACTGAAGCTTTCTTT
>TRBJ2-7|TRBV7-9|.|.
CASSVHMVEQYF
TGTGCCAGCAGCGTACACATGGTGGAGCAGTACTTC
>TRBJ1-4|TRBV30|.|.
CAWISPATNEKLFF
TGTGCCTGGATCTCCCCCGCAACTAATGAAAAACTGTTTTTT
>TRBJ2-1|TRBV12-3/TRBV12-4|.|TRBD1
CASRGQGGYNEQFF
TGTGCCAGCAGAGGACAGGGGGGTTACAATGAGCAGTTCTTC